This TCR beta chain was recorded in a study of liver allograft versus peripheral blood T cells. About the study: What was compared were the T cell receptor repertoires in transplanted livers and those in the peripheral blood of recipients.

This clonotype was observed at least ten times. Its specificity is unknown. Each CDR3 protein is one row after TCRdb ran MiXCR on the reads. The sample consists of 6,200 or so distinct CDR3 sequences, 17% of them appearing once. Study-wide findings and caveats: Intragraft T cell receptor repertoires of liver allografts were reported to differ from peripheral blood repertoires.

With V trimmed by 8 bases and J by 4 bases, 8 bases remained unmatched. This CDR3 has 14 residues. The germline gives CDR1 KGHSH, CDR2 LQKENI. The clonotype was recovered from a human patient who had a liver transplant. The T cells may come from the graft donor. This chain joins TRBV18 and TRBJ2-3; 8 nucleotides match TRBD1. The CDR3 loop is CASRRTGIADTQYF. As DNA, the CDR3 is TGTGCCAGCCGTCGGACAGGGATTGCAGATACGCAGTATTTT.